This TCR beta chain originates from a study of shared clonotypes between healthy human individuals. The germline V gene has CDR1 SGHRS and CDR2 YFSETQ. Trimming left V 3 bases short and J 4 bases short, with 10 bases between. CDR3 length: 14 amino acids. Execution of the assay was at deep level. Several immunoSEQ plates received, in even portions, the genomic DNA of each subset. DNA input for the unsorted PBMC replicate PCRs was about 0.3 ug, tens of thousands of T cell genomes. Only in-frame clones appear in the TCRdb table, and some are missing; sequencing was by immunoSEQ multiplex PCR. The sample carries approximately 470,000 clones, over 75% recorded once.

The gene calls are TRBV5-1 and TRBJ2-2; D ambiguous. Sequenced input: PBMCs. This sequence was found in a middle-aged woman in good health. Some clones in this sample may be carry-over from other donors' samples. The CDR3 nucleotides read TGCGCCAGCAGCTCCCACCTGGGCACCGGGGAGCTGTTTTTT. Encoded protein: CASSSHLGTGELFF.